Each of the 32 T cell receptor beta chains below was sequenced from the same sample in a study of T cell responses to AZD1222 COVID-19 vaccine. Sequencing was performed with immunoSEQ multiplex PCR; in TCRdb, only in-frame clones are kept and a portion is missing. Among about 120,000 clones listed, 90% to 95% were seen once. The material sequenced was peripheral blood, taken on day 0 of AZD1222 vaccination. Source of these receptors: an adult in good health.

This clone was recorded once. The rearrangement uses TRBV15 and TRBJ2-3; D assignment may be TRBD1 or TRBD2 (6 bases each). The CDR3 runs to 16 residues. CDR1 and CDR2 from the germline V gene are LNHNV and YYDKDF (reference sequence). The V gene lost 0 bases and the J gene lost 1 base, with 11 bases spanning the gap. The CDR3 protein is CATSRDRGAGTDTQYF. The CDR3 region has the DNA TGTGCCACCAGCAGAGATAGGGGGGCGGGCACAGATACGCAGTATTTT.

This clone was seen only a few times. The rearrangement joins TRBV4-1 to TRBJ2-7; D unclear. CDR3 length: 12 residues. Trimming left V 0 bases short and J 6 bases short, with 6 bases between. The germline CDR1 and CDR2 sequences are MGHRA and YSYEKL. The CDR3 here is CASSQEGGEQYF. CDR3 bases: TGCGCCAGCAGCCAAGAGGGCGGCGAGCAGTACTTC.

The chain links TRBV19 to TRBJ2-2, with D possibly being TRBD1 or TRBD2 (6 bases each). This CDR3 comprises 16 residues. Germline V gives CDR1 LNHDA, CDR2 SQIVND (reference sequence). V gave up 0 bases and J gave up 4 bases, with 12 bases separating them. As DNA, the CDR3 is TGTGCCAGTAGTATAGAACCCGGGGGCCCCACCGGGGAGCTGTTTTTT. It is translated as CASSIEPGGPTGELFF.

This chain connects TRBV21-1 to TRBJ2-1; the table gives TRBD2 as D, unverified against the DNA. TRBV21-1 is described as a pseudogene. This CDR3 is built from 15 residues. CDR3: CASSKAHPRDNEQFF. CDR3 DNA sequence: TGTGCCAGCAGCAAAGCCCACCCCCGGGACAATGAGCAGTTCTTC.

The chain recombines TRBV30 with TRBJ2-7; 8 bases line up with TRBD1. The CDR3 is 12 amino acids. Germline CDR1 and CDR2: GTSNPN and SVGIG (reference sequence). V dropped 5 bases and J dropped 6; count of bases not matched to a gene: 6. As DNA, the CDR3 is TGTGCCTGGGGGCAGGGGGCGGTCGAGCAGTACTTC. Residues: CAWGQGAVEQYF. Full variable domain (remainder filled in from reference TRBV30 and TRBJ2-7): SQTIHQWPATLVQPVGSPLSLECTVEGTSNPNLYWYRQAAGRGLQLLFYSVGIGQISSEVPQNLSASRPQDRQFILSSKKLLLSDSGFYLCAWGQGAVEQYFGPGTRLTVT.

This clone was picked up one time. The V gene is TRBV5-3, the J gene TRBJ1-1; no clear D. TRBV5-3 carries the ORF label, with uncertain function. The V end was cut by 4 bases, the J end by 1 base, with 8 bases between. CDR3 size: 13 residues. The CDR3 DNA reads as TGTGCCAGAAGCCCTGACAAGAACACTGAAGCTTTCTTT. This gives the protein CARSPDKNTEAFF.

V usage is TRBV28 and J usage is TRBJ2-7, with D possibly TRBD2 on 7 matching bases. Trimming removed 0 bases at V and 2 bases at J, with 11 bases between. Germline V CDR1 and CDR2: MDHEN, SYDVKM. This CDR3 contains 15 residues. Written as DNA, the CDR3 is TGTGCCAGCAGTTTATGGGGGGGGGACACCTACGAGCAGTACTTC. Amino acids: CASSLWGGDTYEQYF.

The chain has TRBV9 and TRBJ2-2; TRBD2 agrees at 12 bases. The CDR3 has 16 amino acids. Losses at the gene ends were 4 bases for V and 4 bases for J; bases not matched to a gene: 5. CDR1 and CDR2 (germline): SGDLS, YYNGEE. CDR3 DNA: TGTGCCAGCAGCCCGGGACTAGCGGGCCTCACCGGGGAGCTGTTTTTT. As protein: CASSPGLAGLTGELFF. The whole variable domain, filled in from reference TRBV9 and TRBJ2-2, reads DSGVTQTPKHLITATGQRVTLRCSPRSGDLSVYWYQQSLDQGLQFLIQYYNGEERAKGNILERFSAQQFPDLHSELNLSSLELGDSALYFCASSPGLAGLTGELFFGEGSRLTVL.

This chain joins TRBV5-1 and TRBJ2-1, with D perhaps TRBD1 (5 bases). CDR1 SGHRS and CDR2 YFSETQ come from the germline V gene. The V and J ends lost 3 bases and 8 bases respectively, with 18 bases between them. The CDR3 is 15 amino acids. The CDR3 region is CASSSQNPGIHEQFF. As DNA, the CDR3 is TGCGCCAGCAGCTCGCAAAACCCAGGGATCCATGAGCAGTTCTTC.

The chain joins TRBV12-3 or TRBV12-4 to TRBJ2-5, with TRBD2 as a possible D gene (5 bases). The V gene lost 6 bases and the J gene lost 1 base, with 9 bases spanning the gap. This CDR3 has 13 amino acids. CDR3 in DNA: TGTGCCAGCAGGAAACTAGTCCAAGAGACCCAGTACTTC. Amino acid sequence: CASRKLVQETQYF.

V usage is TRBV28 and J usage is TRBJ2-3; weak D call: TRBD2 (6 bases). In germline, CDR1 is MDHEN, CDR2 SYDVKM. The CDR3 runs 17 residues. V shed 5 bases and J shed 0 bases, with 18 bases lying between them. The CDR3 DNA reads TGTGCCAGCAGTCCCTTGAGGGTCGGGACTAGCACAGATACGCAGTATTTT. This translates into CASSPLRVGTSTDTQYF.

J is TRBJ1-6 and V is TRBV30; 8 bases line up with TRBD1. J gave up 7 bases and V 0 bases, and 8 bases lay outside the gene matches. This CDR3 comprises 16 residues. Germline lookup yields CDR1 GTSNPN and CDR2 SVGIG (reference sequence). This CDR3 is CAWSVGQGGGNSPLHF. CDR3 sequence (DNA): TGTGCCTGGAGTGTAGGACAGGGAGGAGGGAATTCACCCCTCCACTTT.

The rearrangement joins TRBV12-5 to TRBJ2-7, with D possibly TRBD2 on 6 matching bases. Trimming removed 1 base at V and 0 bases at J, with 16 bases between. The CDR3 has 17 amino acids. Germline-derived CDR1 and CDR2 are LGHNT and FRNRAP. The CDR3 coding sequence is TGTGCTAGTGGTTTGGGGATTCAGGGCGGGGCCTCCTACGAGCAGTACTTC. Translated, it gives CASGLGIQGGASYEQYF.

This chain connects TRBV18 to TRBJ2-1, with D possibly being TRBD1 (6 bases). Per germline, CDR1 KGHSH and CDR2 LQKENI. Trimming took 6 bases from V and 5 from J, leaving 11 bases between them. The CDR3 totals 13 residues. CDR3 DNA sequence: TGTGCCAGCTCGCGACAGGTAAACAATGAGCAGTTCTTC. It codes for CASSRQVNNEQFF.

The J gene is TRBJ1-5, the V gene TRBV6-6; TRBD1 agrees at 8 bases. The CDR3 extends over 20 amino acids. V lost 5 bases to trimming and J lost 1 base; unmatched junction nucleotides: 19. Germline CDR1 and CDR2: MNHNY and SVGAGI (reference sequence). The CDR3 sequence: CASSHRVGGAGGRSNQPQHF. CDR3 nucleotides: TGTGCCAGCAGTCACAGGGTAGGTGGGGCAGGGGGCCGGAGCAATCAGCCCCAGCATTTT.

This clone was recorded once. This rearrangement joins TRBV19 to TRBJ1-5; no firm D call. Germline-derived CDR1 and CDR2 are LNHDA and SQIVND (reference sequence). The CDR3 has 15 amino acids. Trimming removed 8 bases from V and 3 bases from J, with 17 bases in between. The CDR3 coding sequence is TGTGCCAGTTCGCTGCTCCGCGGTTTCAATCAGCCCCAGCATTTT. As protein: CASSLLRGFNQPQHF.

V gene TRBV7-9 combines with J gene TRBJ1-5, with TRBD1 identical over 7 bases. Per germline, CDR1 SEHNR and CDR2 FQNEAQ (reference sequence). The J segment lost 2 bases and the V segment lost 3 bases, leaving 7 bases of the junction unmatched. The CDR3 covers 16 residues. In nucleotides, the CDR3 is TGTGCCAGCAGCTTCTCAGGGGGTAGAGGCAATCAGCCCCAGCATTTT. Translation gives CASSFSGGRGNQPQHF. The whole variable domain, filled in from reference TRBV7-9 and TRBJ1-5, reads DTGVSQNPRHKITKRGQNVTFRCDPISEHNRLYWYRQTLGQGPEFLTYFQNEAQLEKSRLLSDRFSAERPKGSFSTLEIQRTEQGDSAMYLCASSFSGGRGNQPQHFGDGTRLSIL.

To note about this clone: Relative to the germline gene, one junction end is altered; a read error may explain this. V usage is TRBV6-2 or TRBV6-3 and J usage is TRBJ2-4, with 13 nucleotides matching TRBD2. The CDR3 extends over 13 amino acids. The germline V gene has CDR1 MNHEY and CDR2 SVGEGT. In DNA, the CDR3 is TGTGCCAGCAGTTACTCAGGGACTAGCGGGGAGGACTTC. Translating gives CASSYSGTSGEDF.

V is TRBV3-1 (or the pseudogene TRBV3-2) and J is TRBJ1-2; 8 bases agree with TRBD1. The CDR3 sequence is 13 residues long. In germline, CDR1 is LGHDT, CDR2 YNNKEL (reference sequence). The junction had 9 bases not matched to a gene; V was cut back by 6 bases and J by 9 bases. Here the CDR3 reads CASRSRGQGRYTF. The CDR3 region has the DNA TGTGCCAGCAGAAGCCGAGGACAGGGTCGCTACACCTTC.

CDR3 nucleotides: TGTGCCAGCAGCTTAGCTATTTCAGGGTCCTACGAGCAGTACTTC. It codes for CASSLAISGSYEQYF. V gene TRBV7-8 combines with J gene TRBJ2-7, with D tentatively TRBD1 (5 bases). From germline, CDR1 is SGHVS and CDR2 FQNEAQ. Between the trimmed V and J ends, which lost 0 bases and 1 base, there was a span of 10 bases. The CDR3 totals 15 residues. Full variable domain (outside the CDR3, taken from reference TRBV7-8 and TRBJ2-7): GAGVSQSPRYKVAKRGQDVALRCDPISGHVSLFWYQQALGQGPEFLTYFQNEAQLDKSGLPSDRFFAERPEGSVSTLKIQRTQQEDSAVYLCASSLAISGSYEQYFGPGTRLTVT.

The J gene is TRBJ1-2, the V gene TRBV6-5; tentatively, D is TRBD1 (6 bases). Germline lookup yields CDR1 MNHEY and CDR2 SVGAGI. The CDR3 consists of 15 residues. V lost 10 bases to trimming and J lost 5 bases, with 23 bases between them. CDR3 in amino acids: CATSTPPGVGYGYTF. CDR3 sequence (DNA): TGTGCCACCTCCACCCCACCAGGGGTTGGGTATGGCTACACCTTC.

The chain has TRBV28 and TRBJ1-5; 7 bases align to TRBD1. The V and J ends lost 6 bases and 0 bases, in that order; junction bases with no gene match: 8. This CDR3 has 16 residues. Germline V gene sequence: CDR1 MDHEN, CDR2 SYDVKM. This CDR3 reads CASSPRTGPSNQPQHF. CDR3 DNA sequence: TGTGCCAGCAGCCCGCGGACAGGACCTAGCAATCAGCCCCAGCATTTT. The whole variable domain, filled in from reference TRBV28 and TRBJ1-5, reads DVKVTQSSRYLVKRTGEKVFLECVQDMDHENMFWYRQDPGLGLRLIYFSYDVKMKEKGDIPEGYSVSREKKERFSLILESASTNQTSMYLCASSPRTGPSNQPQHFGDGTRLSIL.

CDR3 nucleotide sequence: TGTGCCAGCAGCCTTAGCGGGGGGGCCCACGAGCAGTACTTC. Translation gives CASSLSGGAHEQYF. The chain recombines TRBV11-2 with TRBJ2-7, with 11 bases aligning to TRBD2. This CDR3 region has 14 residues. Per the germline V gene, CDR1 is SGHAT and CDR2 is FQNNGV. V lost 5 bases, J lost 5 bases, and 5 bases stayed unmatched.

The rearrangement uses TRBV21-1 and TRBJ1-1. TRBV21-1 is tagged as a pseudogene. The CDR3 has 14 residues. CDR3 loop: CASRRLVGGTEAFF. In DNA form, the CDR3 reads TGTGCCAGCCGCAGGCTTGTGGGAGGCACTGAAGCTTTCTTT.

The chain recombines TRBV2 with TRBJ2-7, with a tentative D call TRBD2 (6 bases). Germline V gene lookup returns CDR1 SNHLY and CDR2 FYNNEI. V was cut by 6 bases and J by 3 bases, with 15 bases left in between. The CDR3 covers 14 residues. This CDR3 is CASRSGLQNYEQYF. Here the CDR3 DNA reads TGTGCCAGCAGATCGGGACTGCAGAACTACGAGCAGTACTTC.

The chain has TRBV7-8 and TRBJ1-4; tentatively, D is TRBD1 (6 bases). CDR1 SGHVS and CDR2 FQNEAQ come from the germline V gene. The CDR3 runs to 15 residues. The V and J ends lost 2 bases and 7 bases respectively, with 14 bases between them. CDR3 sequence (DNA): TGTGCCAGCAGCTTATTAGGGGGGCATTCTGAAAAACTGTTTTTT. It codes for CASSLLGGHSEKLFF.

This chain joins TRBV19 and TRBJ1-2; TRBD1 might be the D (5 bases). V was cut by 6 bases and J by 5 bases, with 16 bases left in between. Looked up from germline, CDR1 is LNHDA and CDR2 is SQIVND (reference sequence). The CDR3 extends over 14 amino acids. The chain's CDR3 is CASRDRGLMYGYTF. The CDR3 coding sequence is TGTGCCAGTAGGGATCGGGGGTTAATGTATGGCTACACCTTC.

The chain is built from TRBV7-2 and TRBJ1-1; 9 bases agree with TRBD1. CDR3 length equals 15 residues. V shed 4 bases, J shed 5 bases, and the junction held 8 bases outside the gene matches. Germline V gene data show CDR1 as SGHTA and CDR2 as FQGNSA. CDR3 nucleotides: TGTGCCAGCAGCTCCCTACAGGGGGCTGGAACTGAAGCTTTCTTT. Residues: CASSSLQGAGTEAFF.

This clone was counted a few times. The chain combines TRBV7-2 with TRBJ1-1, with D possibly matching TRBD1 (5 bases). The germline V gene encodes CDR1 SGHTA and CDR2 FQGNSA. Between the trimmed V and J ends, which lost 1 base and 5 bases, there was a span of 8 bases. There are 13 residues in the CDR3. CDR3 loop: CASSLDGGTEAFF. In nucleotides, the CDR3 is TGTGCCAGCAGCTTAGACGGGGGGACTGAAGCTTTCTTT.

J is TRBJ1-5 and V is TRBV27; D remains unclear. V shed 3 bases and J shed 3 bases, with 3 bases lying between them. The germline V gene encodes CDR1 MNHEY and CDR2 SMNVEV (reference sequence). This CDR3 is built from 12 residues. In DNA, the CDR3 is TGTGCCAGCAGTTTCCCCAATCAGCCCCAGCATTTT. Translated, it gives CASSFPNQPQHF.

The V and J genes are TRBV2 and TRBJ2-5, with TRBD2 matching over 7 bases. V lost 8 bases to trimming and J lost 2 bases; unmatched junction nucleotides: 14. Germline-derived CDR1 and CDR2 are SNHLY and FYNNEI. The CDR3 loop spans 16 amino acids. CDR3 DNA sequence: TGTGCCAGCCAAGGGACCTTGGGGGGGGGACAAGAGACCCAGTACTTC. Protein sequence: CASQGTLGGGQETQYF. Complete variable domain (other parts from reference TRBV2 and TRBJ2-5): EPEVTQTPSHQVTQMGQEVILRCVPISNHLYFYWYRQILGQKVEFLVSFYNNEISEKSEIFDDQFSVERPDGSNFTLKIRSTKLEDSAMYFCASQGTLGGGQETQYFGPGTRLLVL.

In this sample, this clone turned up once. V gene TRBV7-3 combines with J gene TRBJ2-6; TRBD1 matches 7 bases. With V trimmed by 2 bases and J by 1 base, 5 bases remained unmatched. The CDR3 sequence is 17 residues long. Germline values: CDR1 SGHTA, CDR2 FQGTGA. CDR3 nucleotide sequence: TGTGCCAGCAGCTTATTGGGCAGGGGGTCTGGGGCCAACGTCCTGACTTTC. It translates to CASSLLGRGSGANVLTF.